These 27 T cell receptor beta chains came from one sample sequenced in a study of CD8+ T cells in alopecia areata. cDNA serving as the sequencing template came from extracted, reverse transcribed RNA. TCRdb keeps only in-frame clones here, not all; method: immunoSEQ multiplex PCR. The sample holds around 98,000 clones, 35% to 45% seen once. Material: CD4+ T cells sorted from blood. The receptors shown here come from a human donor with alopecia areata.

This clone was detected only once. The chain employs TRBV7-2 and TRBJ1-2, with TRBD1 matching over 9 bases. Trimming cost V 5 bases and J 5 bases; bases outside gene matches: 12. The CDR3 covers 16 residues. Germline V gene sequence: CDR1 SGHTA, CDR2 FQGNSA. The CDR3 loop is CASSGRDREDFYGYTF. In DNA form, the CDR3 reads TGTGCCAGCAGCGGACGGGACAGGGAAGATTTTTATGGCTACACCTTC.

The rearrangement joins TRBV29-1 to TRBJ2-6; either TRBD1 or TRBD2 may fit D (6 bases each). This CDR3 has 15 residues. CDR1 is SQVTM and CDR2 is ANQGSEA in the germline V gene. Trimming shortened V by 4 bases and J by 4 bases, and 14 bases separated the two germline ends. DNA of the CDR3: TGCAGCGTTGCCCGGCAGGGGAGGGGGGCCAACGTCCTGACTTTC. It codes for CSVARQGRGANVLTF.

J is TRBJ1-1 and V is TRBV5-1; perhaps TRBD1 as D (5 bases). Germline values: CDR1 SGHRS, CDR2 YFSETQ. Trimming took 3 bases from V and 8 from J, leaving 14 bases between them. The CDR3 has 13 amino acids. The CDR3 nucleotides are TGCGCCAGCAGCTCGCAGGGTAGAGGAGAAGCTTTCTTT. Its translation is CASSSQGRGEAFF.

The rearrangement links TRBV30 to TRBJ2-4, with 7 bases identical to TRBD1. Germline V gene lookup returns CDR1 GTSNPN and CDR2 SVGIG (reference sequence). After removal of 3 bases from V and 7 bases from J, the junction contained 15 bases not matched to a gene. CDR3 length: 16 amino acids. Here the CDR3 reads CAWRSGRRGQENIQYF. The CDR3 DNA reads TGTGCCTGGAGGTCCGGTCGTAGGGGGCAAGAGAACATTCAGTACTTC.

The chain combines TRBV7-2 with TRBJ2-7, with unresolved D. The germline gives CDR1 SGHTA, CDR2 FQGNSA. V was cut by 5 bases and J by 6 bases, with 17 bases left in between. The CDR3 sequence is 14 residues long. In DNA form, the CDR3 reads TGTGCCAGCAGCCTCAGGACGGCAAGTAGCGAGCAGTACTTC. Its translation: CASSLRTASSEQYF.

This clone was seen a single time. The chain employs TRBV28 and TRBJ2-5; no clear D. The CDR3 loop spans 13 amino acids. Germline-derived CDR1 and CDR2 are MDHEN and SYDVKM. Trimming left V 4 bases short and J 4 bases short, with 10 bases between. CDR3: CASSSVDLETQYF. CDR3 nucleotides: TGTGCCAGCAGTTCGGTTGACTTAGAGACCCAGTACTTC. Drawing the rest from reference TRBV28 and TRBJ2-5, the complete variable domain is DVKVTQSSRYLVKRTGEKVFLECVQDMDHENMFWYRQDPGLGLRLIYFSYDVKMKEKGDIPEGYSVSREKKERFSLILESASTNQTSMYLCASSSVDLETQYFGPGTRLLVL.

V is TRBV19 and J is TRBJ2-3; 10 bases map to TRBD1. The CDR3 is made up of 14 amino acids. CDR1 and CDR2 from the germline V gene are LNHDA and SQIVND (reference sequence). The junction had 4 bases not matched to a gene; V was cut back by 6 bases and J by 4 bases. The CDR3: CASRQTGGADTQYF. CDR3 coding DNA: TGTGCCAGTAGGCAGACAGGGGGCGCAGATACGCAGTATTTT.

The rearrangement links TRBV6-6 to TRBJ2-3; 11 positions match TRBD2. V lost 2 bases to trimming and J lost 3 bases; unmatched junction nucleotides: 4. CDR1 and CDR2 from the germline V gene are MNHNY and SVGAGI (reference sequence). CDR3 length: 16 residues. CDR3 coding DNA: TGTGCCAGCAGTTACGAGGGGACTAGCGGTACAGATACGCAGTATTTT. Its translation is CASSYEGTSGTDTQYF.

The chain couples TRBV29-1 to TRBJ2-5; D is undetermined. The V gene lost 8 bases and the J gene lost 4 bases, with 8 bases spanning the gap. CDR1 SQVTM and CDR2 ANQGSEA come from the germline V gene. The CDR3 sequence is 10 residues long. The CDR3 DNA follows: TGCAGCTCTCCCAGAGAGACCCAGTACTTC. It encodes CSSPRETQYF.

DNA of the CDR3: TGCGCCAGCAGCTTACAAAAACCAGATACGCAGTATTTT. It is translated as CASSLQKPDTQYF. J is TRBJ2-3 and V is TRBV5-1; D uncertain. Trimming pared 2 bases from V and 4 bases from J, leaving 8 bases between. The germline CDR1 and CDR2 sequences are SGHRS and YFSETQ. The CDR3 is 13 amino acids.

This chain connects TRBV30 to TRBJ2-7, with TRBD1 identical over 9 bases. Germline CDR1 is GTSNPN and CDR2 is SVGIG (reference sequence). V dropped 5 bases and J dropped 2; count of bases not matched to a gene: 4. The CDR3 extends over 13 amino acids. This CDR3 is CAWYRTGAYEQYF. The CDR3 nucleotides read TGTGCCTGGTACAGGACAGGGGCCTACGAGCAGTACTTC.

The chain has TRBV30 and TRBJ2-7; D remains ambiguous. Trimming removed 1 base from V and 4 bases from J, with 8 bases in between. CDR3 size: 12 residues. Germline V gene sequence: CDR1 GTSNPN, CDR2 SVGIG (reference sequence). The CDR3 bases are TGTGCCTGGAGTGGTCCTTCTTACGAGCAGTACTTC. Translation gives CAWSGPSYEQYF.

The chain has TRBV7-3 and TRBJ2-1; the D gene could be TRBD1 or TRBD2 (6 bases each). The V gene lost 5 bases and the J gene lost 10 bases, with 21 bases spanning the gap. The CDR3 is made up of 15 amino acids. Germline values: CDR1 SGHTA, CDR2 FQGTGA. CDR3: CASSPHREAILEQFF. CDR3 bases: TGTGCCAGCAGCCCACACAGGGAGGCAATCCTGGAGCAGTTCTTC.

The genes are TRBV7-2 and TRBJ2-7; D is unresolved. This CDR3 has 13 residues. The V gene's germline CDR1 is SGHTA and CDR2 FQGNSA. Trimming shortened V by 2 bases and J by 3 bases, and 8 bases separated the two germline ends. The CDR3 DNA sequence: TGTGCCAGCAGCTTACGGTCTATCTACGAGCAGTACTTC. Protein product: CASSLRSIYEQYF.

The rearrangement uses TRBV29-1 and TRBJ1-1; a possible D gene is TRBD1 (5 bases). V dropped 4 bases and J dropped 1 base, with 16 bases sitting between them. The CDR3 runs 15 residues. Germline V gene data show CDR1 as SQVTM and CDR2 as ANQGSEA. The CDR3: CSVGPPEGKNTEAFF. CDR3 in DNA: TGCAGCGTTGGGCCCCCGGAGGGGAAGAACACTGAAGCTTTCTTT.

The chain links TRBV5-4 to TRBJ2-2; D uncertain. Germline-derived CDR1 and CDR2 are SGHNT and YYREEE (reference sequence). CDR3 length: 14 residues. Trimming took 4 bases from V and 9 from J, leaving 16 bases between them. The CDR3 coding sequence is TGTGCCAGCAGCACGAAATTGGGGAACAGGGAGCTGTTTTTT. It codes for CASSTKLGNRELFF.

This clone was counted between two and nine times. The genes are TRBV29-1 and TRBJ2-1, with 11 bases identical to TRBD1. The CDR3 contains 14 residues. V lost 7 bases to trimming and J lost 3 bases; unmatched junction nucleotides: 5. Germline CDR1 and CDR2: SQVTM and ANQGSEA. The CDR3 protein is CSATGTGGYNEQFF. DNA for the CDR3: TGCAGCGCCACCGGGACAGGGGGCTACAATGAGCAGTTCTTC.

The chain employs TRBV7-8 and TRBJ2-3; 13 bases fit TRBD2. The CDR3 is 16 amino acids. CDR1 and CDR2 from the germline V gene are SGHVS and FQNEAQ. J lost 3 bases, V lost 3 bases, and 3 bases had no gene match. CDR3 bases: TGTGCCAGCAGCTTTACTAGCGGGGGGGCAACAGATACGCAGTATTTT. Translated, it gives CASSFTSGGATDTQYF.

The chain uses TRBV5-1 and TRBJ2-5; 7 bases are shared with TRBD1. V lost 0 bases to trimming and J lost 4 bases; unmatched junction nucleotides: 3. The germline gives CDR1 SGHRS, CDR2 YFSETQ. This CDR3 has 14 residues. The CDR3 sequence: CASSLEGARETQYF. The DNA for the CDR3 is TGCGCCAGCAGCTTGGAGGGGGCGCGAGAGACCCAGTACTTC. Drawing the rest from reference TRBV5-1 and TRBJ2-5, the complete variable domain is KAGVTQTPRYLIKTRGQQVTLSCSPISGHRSVSWYQQTPGQGLQFLFEYFSETQRNKGNFPGRFSGRQFSNSRSEMNVSTLELGDSALYLCASSLEGARETQYFGPGTRLLVL.

This clone has just a few counts. CDR3 nucleotide sequence: TGTGCCAGCAGCCAAATACGTGGGCAGCACAATGAGCAGTTCTTC. Translated: CASSQIRGQHNEQFF. The chain has TRBV14 and TRBJ2-1; unclear D gene. Per the germline V gene, CDR1 is SGHDN and CDR2 is FVKESK. V was clipped by 2 bases and J by 5 bases, with 13 bases between them. The CDR3 is 15 residues long.

The chain links TRBV5-1 to TRBJ2-2; D might be TRBD1 (6 bases). The germline V and J ends were trimmed by 3 bases and 7 bases, with 10 bases remaining between them. The CDR3 runs 13 residues. Germline V gene sequence: CDR1 SGHRS, CDR2 YFSETQ. CDR3 coding DNA: TGCGCCAGCAGCTCCGGGACAATCGGGGAGCTGTTTTTT. Residues: CASSSGTIGELFF.

The rearrangement uses TRBV20-1 and TRBJ2-5; D call uncertain. The CDR3 is 11 residues long. Per the germline V gene, CDR1 is DFQATT and CDR2 is SNEGSKA (reference sequence). With 1 base removed from V and 1 base from J, the gap between germline ends came to 1 base. CDR3 sequence (DNA): TGCAGTGCTAGAGTCCAAGAGACCCAGTACTTC. Translating it yields CSARVQETQYF.

In DNA form, the CDR3 reads TGTGCCAGCAACTCACGGGGTGAGCAGTTCTTC. This sequence encodes CASNSRGEQFF. The rearrangement uses TRBV7-2 and TRBJ2-1; possibly TRBD2 for D (5 bases). The CDR3 consists of 11 residues. The V end lost 7 bases, the J end lost 9 bases, and 10 bases lay between the germline ends. CDR1 is SGHTA and CDR2 is FQGNSA in the germline V gene. The full variable domain, rest sourced from reference TRBV7-2 and TRBJ2-1, is GAGVSQSPSNKVTEKGKDVELRCDPISGHTALYWYRQSLGQGLEFLIYFQGNSAPDKSGLPSDRFSAERTGGSVSTLTIQRTQQEDSAVYLCASNSRGEQFFGPGTRLTVL.

The J gene is TRBJ1-2, the V gene TRBV11-2; 8 positions match TRBD1. Trimming removed 6 bases from V and 10 bases from J; junction bases left unmatched: 16. Germline-derived CDR1 and CDR2 are SGHAT and FQNNGV. The CDR3 totals 15 residues. DNA for the CDR3: TGTGCCAGCAGAAAACCAGGGGGCGACGAGGTTGCCTACACCTTC. The encoded protein is CASRKPGGDEVAYTF. Looking up the rest from reference TRBV11-2 and TRBJ1-2 gives the full variable domain: EAGVAQSPRYKIIEKRQSVAFWCNPISGHATLYWYQQILGQGPKLLIQFQNNGVVDDSQLPKDRFSAERLKGVDSTLKIQPAKLEDSAVYLCASRKPGGDEVAYTFGSGTRLTVV.

This chain links TRBV29-1 with TRBJ2-3, with TRBD1 as a possible D gene (5 bases). The germline CDR1 and CDR2 sequences are SQVTM and ANQGSEA. Trimming removed 2 bases from V and 3 bases from J, with 12 bases in between. This CDR3 spans 14 amino acids. This CDR3 reads CSVEMGKGTDTQYF. DNA for the CDR3: TGCAGCGTTGAAATGGGGAAGGGGACAGATACGCAGTATTTT.

The gene calls are TRBV7-2 and TRBJ1-2; D remains ambiguous. The germline V and J ends were trimmed by 5 bases and 9 bases, with 13 bases remaining between them. Germline assignment: CDR1 SGHTA and CDR2 FQGNSA. This CDR3 contains 12 residues. The CDR3 nucleotides are TGTGCCAGCAGCCTCGATCGAGCAAGCTACACCTTC. It codes for CASSLDRASYTF.

This clone turned up a few times. V gene TRBV29-1 combines with J gene TRBJ2-3, with no clear D. Trimming stripped 4 bases from V and 5 bases from J, with 16 bases between. Germline assignment: CDR1 SQVTM and CDR2 ANQGSEA. This CDR3 has 14 residues. In DNA, the CDR3 is TGCAGCGTTGTGCCGGGCCCACAACAAGATACGCAGTATTTT. It translates to CSVVPGPQQDTQYF.